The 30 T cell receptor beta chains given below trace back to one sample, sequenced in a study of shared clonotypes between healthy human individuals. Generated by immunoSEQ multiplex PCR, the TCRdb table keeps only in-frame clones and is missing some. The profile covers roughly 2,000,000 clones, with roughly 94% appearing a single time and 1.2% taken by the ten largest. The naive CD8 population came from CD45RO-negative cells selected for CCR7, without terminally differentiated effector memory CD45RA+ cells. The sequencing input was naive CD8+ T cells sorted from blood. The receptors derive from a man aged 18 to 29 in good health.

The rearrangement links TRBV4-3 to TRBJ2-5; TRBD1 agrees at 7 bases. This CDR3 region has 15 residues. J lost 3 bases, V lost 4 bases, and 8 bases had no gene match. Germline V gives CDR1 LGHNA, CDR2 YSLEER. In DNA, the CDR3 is TGCGCCAGCAGCCGGATTACCGGGACAGAAGAGACCCAGTACTTC. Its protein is CASSRITGTEETQYF.

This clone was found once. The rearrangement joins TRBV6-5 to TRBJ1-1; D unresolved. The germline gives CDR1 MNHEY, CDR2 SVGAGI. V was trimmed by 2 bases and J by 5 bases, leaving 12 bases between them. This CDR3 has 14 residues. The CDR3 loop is CASSYEVFGTEAFF. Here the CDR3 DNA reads TGTGCCAGCAGTTACGAGGTATTCGGAACTGAAGCTTTCTTT.

Here the CDR3 DNA reads TGTGCCAGCAGCTCGCTCCGGGACAGGGAGATCACAGATACGCAGTATTTT. It encodes CASSSLRDREITDTQYF. The chain combines TRBV7-9 with TRBJ2-3, with 9 bases fitting TRBD1. Germline lookup yields CDR1 SEHNR and CDR2 FQNEAQ (reference sequence). The CDR3 has 17 amino acids. The J segment lost 2 bases and the V segment lost 4 bases, leaving 10 bases of the junction unmatched. The complete variable domain, with remaining parts taken from reference TRBV7-9 and TRBJ2-3, reads DTGVSQNPRHKITKRGQNVTFRCDPISEHNRLYWYRQTLGQGPEFLTYFQNEAQLEKSRLLSDRFSAERPKGSFSTLEIQRTEQGDSAMYLCASSSLRDREITDTQYFGPGTRLTVL.

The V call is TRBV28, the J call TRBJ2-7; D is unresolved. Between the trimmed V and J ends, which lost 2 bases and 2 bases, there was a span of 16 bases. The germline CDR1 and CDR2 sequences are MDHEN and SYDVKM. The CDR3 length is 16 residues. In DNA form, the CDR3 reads TGTGCCAGCAGTTTACCCGGATTGGATTATCCCTACGAGCAGTACTTC. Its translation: CASSLPGLDYPYEQYF.

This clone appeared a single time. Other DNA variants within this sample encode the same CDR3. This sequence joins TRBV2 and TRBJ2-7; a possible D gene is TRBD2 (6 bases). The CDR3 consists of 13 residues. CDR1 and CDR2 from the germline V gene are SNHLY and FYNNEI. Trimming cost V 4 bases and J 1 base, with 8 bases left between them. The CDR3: CASSAAGSYEQYF. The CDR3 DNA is TGTGCCAGCAGTGCGGCGGGATCCTACGAGCAGTACTTC.

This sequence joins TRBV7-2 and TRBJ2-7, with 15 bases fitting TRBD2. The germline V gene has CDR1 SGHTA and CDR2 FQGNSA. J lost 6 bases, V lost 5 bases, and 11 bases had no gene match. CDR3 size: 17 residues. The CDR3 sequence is CASSKGLAGGWVGEQYF. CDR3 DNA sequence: TGTGCCAGCAGCAAGGGACTAGCGGGAGGCTGGGTTGGCGAGCAGTACTTC.

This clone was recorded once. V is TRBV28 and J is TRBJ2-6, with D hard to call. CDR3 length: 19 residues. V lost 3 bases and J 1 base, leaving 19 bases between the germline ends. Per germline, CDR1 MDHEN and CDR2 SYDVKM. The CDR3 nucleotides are TGTGCCAGCAGTTTCCTCGACACGAGTCGAGCTTCTGGGGCCAACGTCCTGACTTTC. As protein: CASSFLDTSRASGANVLTF.

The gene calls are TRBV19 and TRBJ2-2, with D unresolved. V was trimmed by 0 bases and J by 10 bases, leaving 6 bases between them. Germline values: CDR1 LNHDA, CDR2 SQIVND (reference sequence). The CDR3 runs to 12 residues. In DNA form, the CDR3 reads TGTGCCAGTAGTATAGATGCGGTGGAGCTGTTTTTT. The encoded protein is CASSIDAVELFF.

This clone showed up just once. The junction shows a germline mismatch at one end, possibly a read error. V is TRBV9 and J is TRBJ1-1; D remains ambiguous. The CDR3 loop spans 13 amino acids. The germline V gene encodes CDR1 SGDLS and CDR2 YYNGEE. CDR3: CASSVVMNAEAFF. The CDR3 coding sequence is TGTGCCAGCAGCGTTGTAATGAACGCTGAAGCTTTCTTT.

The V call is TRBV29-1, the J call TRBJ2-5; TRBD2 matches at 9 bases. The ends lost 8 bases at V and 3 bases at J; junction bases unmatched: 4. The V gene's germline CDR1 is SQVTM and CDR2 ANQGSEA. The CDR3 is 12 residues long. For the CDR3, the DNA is TGCAGCTTCGTAGCGGGAGAAGAGACCCAGTACTTC. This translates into CSFVAGEETQYF. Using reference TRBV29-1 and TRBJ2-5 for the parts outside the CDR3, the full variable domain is SAVISQKPSRDICQRGTSLTIQCQVDSQVTMMFWYRQQPGQSLTLIATANQGSEATYESGFVIDKFPISRPNLTFSTLTVSNMSPEDSSIYLCSFVAGEETQYFGPGTRLLVL.

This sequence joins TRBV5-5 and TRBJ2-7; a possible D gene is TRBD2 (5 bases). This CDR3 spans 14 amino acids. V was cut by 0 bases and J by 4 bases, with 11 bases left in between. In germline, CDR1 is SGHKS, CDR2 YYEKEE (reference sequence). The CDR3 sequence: CASSLAAWEYEQYF. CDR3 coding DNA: TGTGCCAGCAGCTTGGCTGCTTGGGAGTACGAGCAGTACTTC.

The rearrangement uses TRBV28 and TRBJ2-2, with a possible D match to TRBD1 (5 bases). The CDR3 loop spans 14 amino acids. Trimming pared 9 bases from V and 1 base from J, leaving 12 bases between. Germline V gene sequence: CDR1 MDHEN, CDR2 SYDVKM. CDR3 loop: CASTYQGNTGELFF. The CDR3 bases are TGTGCCAGTACTTATCAGGGGAACACCGGGGAGCTGTTTTTT.

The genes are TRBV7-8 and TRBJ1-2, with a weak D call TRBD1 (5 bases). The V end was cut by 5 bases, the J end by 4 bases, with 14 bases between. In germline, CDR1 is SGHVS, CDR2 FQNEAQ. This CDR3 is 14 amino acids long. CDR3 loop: CASSGPGTSYGYTF. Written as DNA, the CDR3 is TGTGCCAGCAGCGGACCCGGGACCTCCTATGGCTACACCTTC.

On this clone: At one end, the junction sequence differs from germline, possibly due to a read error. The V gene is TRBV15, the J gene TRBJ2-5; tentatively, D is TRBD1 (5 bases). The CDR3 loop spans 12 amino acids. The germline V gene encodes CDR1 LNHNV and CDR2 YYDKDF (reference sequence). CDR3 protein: CATRRVGETQYF. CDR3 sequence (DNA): TGTGCCACCCGCAGGGTAGGAGAGACCCAGTACTTC.

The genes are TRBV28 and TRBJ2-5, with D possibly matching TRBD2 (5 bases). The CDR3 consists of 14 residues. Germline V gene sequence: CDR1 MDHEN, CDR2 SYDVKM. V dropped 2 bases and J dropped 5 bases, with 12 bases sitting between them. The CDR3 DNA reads TGTGCCAGCAGTTTAAGGAACCGGGATGAGACCCAGTACTTC. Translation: CASSLRNRDETQYF.

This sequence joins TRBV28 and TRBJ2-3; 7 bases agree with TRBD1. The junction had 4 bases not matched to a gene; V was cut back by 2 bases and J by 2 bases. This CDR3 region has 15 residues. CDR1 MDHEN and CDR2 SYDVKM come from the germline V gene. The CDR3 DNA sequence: TGTGCCAGCAGTTTAGCAGGGGGTTACACAGATACGCAGTATTTT. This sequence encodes CASSLAGGYTDTQYF.

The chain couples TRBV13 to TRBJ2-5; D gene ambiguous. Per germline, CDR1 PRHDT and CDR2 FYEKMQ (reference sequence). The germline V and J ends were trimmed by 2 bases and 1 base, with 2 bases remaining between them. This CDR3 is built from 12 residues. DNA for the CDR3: TGTGCCAGCAGCTTAATCCAAGAGACCCAGTACTTC. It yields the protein CASSLIQETQYF.

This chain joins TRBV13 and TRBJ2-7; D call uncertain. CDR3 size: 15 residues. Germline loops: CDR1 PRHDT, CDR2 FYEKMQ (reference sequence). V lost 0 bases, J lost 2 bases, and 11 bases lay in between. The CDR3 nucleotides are TGTGCCAGCAGCTTAGGCCTTGATAGCCCCTACGAGCAGTACTTC. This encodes CASSLGLDSPYEQYF.

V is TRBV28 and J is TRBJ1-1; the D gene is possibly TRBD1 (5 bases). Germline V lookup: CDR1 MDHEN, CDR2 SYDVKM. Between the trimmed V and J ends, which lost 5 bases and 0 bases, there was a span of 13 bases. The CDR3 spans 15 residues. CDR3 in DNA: TGTGCCAGCAGTCGGGGGGTTACGATGAACACTGAAGCTTTCTTT. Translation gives CASSRGVTMNTEAFF. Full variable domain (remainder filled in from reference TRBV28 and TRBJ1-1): DVKVTQSSRYLVKRTGEKVFLECVQDMDHENMFWYRQDPGLGLRLIYFSYDVKMKEKGDIPEGYSVSREKKERFSLILESASTNQTSMYLCASSRGVTMNTEAFFGQGTRLTVV.

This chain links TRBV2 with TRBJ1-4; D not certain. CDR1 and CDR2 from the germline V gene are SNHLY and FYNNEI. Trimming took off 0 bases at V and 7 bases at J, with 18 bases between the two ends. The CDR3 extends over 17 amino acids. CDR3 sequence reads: CASSEALPRTATEKLFF. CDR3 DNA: TGTGCCAGCAGTGAAGCCCTTCCGCGGACGGCTACTGAAAAACTGTTTTTT.

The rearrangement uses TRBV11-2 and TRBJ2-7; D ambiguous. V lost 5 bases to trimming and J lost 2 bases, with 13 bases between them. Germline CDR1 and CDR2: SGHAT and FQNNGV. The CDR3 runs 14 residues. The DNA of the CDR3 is TGTGCCAGCAGCGAGATGCCCCTACCCTACGAGCAGTACTTC. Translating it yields CASSEMPLPYEQYF. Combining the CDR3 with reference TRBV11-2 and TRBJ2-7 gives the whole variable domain EAGVAQSPRYKIIEKRQSVAFWCNPISGHATLYWYQQILGQGPKLLIQFQNNGVVDDSQLPKDRFSAERLKGVDSTLKIQPAKLEDSAVYLCASSEMPLPYEQYFGPGTRLTVT.

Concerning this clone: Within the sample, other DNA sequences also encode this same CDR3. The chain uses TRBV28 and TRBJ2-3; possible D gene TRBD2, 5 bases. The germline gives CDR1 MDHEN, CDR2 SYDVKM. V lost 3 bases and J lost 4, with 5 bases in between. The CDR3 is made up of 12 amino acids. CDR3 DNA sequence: TGTGCCAGCAGTTTGGGAGCAGATACGCAGTATTTT. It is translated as CASSLGADTQYF.

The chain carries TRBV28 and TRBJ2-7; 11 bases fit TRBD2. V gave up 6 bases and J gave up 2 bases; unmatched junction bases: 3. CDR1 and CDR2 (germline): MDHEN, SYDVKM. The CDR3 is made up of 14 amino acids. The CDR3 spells CASRTSGGTYEQYF. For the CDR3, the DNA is TGTGCCAGCAGAACTAGCGGGGGTACCTACGAGCAGTACTTC.

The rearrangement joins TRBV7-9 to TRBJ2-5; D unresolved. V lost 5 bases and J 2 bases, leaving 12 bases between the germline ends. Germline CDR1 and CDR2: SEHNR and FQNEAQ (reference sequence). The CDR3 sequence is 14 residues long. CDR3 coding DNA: TGTGCCAGCAGCCAGATGGGGTTTCAAGAGACCCAGTACTTC. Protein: CASSQMGFQETQYF.

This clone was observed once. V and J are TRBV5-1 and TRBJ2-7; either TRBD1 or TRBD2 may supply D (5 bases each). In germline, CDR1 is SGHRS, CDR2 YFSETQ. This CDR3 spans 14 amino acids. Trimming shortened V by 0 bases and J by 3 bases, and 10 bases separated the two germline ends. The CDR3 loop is CASSLGDGDYEQYF. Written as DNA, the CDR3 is TGCGCCAGCAGCTTGGGGGACGGAGACTACGAGCAGTACTTC.

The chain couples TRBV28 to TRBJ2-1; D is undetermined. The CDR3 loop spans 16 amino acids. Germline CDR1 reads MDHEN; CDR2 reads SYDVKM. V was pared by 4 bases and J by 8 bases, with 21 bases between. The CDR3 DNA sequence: TGTGCCAGCAGTTCCCCCCGATCCAACGCCTTTTATGAGCAGTTCTTC. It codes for CASSSPRSNAFYEQFF.

The CDR3 nucleotides read TGTGCCAGCAGTGAAGTTGGCAGGGGTTACTCTGGAAACACCATATATTTT. Amino acid sequence: CASSEVGRGYSGNTIYF. The V call is TRBV6-1, the J call TRBJ1-3; D possibly corresponds to TRBD1 (6 bases). The V gene's germline CDR1 is MNHNS and CDR2 SASEGT. V dropped 1 base and J dropped 0 bases, with 13 bases sitting between them. This CDR3 is 17 amino acids long.

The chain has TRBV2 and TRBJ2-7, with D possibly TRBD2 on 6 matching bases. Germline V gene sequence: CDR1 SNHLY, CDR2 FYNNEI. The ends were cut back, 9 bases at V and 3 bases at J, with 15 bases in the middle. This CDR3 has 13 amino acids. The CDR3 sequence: CARRDLSHYEQYF. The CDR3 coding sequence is TGTGCCAGGAGGGACTTAAGCCACTACGAGCAGTACTTC.

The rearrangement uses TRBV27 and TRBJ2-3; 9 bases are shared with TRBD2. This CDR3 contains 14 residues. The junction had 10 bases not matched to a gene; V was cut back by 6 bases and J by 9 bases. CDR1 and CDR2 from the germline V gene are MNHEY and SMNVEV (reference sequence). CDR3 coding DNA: TGTGCCAGCAGCCATAGCGGGAGTCTTCGCACGCAGTATTTT. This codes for CASSHSGSLRTQYF.

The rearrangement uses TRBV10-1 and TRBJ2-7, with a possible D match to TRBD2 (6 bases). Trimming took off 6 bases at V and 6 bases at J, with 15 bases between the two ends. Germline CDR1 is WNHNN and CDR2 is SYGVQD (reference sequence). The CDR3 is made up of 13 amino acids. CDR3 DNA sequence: TGCGCCAGCAGCACCGGGACTCCGGGCGAGCAGTACTTC. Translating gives CASSTGTPGEQYF.